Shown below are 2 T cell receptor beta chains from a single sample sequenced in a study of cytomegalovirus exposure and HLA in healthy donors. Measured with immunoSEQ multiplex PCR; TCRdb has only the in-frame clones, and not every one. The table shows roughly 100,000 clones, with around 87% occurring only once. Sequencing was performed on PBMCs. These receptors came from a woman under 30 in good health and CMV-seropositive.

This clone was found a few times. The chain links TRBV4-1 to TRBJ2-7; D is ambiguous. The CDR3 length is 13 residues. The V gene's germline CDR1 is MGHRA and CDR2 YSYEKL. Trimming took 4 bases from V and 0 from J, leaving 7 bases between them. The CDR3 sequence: CASSLSSSYEQYF. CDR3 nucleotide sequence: TGCGCCAGCAGCCTTTCGAGCTCCTACGAGCAGTACTTC.

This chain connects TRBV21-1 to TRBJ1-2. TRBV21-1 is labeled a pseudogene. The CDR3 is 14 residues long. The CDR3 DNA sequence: TGTGCCAGCAGCAAAGTTGAGGGTTGGTATGGCTACACCTTC. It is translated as CASSKVEGWYGYTF.